The present T cell receptor beta chain was sequenced within a study of T cell clones after liver transplantation. Thawed unstimulated PBMCs were FACS-sorted by CD3, CD4 and CD8 into two populations. The table came from immunoSEQ multiplex PCR; TCRdb's copy has only in-frame clones and leaves some out. The sample lists 99,000 or so clones; 82% were seen once. Germline V gives CDR1 SGHRS, CDR2 YFSETQ. With 6 bases clipped from V and 0 bases from J, the junction kept 9 bases outside the gene matches. CDR3 length: 17 residues. This sequence was found in a human donor who received a liver transplant. This specimen consisted of CD4+ T cells from blood, obtained before liver transplant. The chain employs TRBV5-1 and TRBJ2-6, with 7 bases fitting TRBD1. Written as DNA, the CDR3 is TGCGCCAGCACTCGGACAGGCGTGAGCTCTGGGGCCAACGTCCTGACTTTC. This sequence encodes CASTRTGVSSGANVLTF.